A selection of T cell receptor beta chains follows, all from one sample in a study of technical replicates of blood from several donors. Generated by immunoSEQ multiplex PCR, the TCRdb table keeps only in-frame clones and is missing some. The sample records tens of thousands of clones, 90% to 96% being singletons. The source material was T cells isolated from PBMCs. The receptors originated from a human donor in good health. The CDR3 runs from the conserved cysteine through the conserved F or W. A D gene is named only where the DNA matches it firmly.

>14|TRBD2|TRBJ2-5|TRBV10-3
CAINGGGNGETQYF
>14|TRBD1|TRBJ1-2|TRBV6-5
CASTLTGGDYGYTF
>15|TRBD1|TRBJ1-4|TRBV4-1
CASSHEDRWGEKLFF
>11|-|TRBJ1-5|TRBV19
CASSRGGPQHF
>13|TRBD2|TRBJ2-7|TRBV11-2
CASSSGLGYEQYF
>13|-|TRBJ1-5|TRBV28
CASSFGSNQPQHF
>15|TRBD2|TRBJ2-1|TRBV18
CASSPASGRTDEQFF
>16|-|TRBJ1-2|TRBV18
CASSPPSQGINYGYTF
>12|-|TRBJ2-7|TRBV27
CASGQSGYEQYF
>14|-|TRBJ2-7|TRBV9
CASSAAGGSYEQYF
>13|TRBD1|TRBJ2-1|TRBV6-1
CASSRDRDNEQFF
>15|-|TRBJ1-1|TRBV11-3
CASSSSDSLNTEAFF
>12|-|TRBJ2-1|TRBV19
CASSIGVTEQFF
>13|TRBD1|TRBJ2-7|TRBV9
CASSQDRDHEQYF
>13|-|TRBJ1-2|TRBV27
CASSLSGGGGYTF
>14|TRBD2|TRBJ2-3|TRBV28
CASRPGLSTDTQYF
>14|-|TRBJ1-2|TRBV6-1
CASSETVTNYGYTF
>15|TRBD1|TRBJ2-2|TRBV7-3
CASSLGQGGTGELFF
>11|-|TRBJ1-1|TRBV19
CASRGITEAFF
>13|-|TRBJ1-2|TRBV28
CASSPSGSYGYTF
>17|-|TRBJ1-4|TRBV12-2
CASRVDSGRATNEKLFF
>15|-|TRBJ2-3|TRBV4-2
CASSQERYSTDTQYF
>11|-|TRBJ2-5|TRBV11-2
CASSSLETQYF
>12|-|TRBJ2-5|TRBV11-2
CASRALEETQYF
>14|-|TRBJ2-5|TRBV5-1
CASSLGTEQETQYF
>13|-|TRBJ2-7|TRBV6-1
CASSAGHIYEQYF
>15|TRBD1|TRBJ2-3|TRBV19
CASSPTGGRTDTQYF
>18|TRBD2|TRBJ2-2|TRBV2
CASTGNEGLAGNTGELFF
>13|TRBD1|TRBJ1-1|TRBV7-8
CASSSTGATEAFF
>14|TRBD1|TRBJ1-1|TRBV10-3
CAISETGGNTEAFF
>12|-|TRBJ1-1|TRBV5-8
CASSLGAFEAFF
>14|-|TRBJ2-7|TRBV4-3
CASSQDAGFYEQYF
>14|-|TRBJ1-1|TRBV9
CASSVVFRASEAFF
>14|-|TRBJ2-1|TRBV7-2
CASSIRGSYNEQFF
>14|-|TRBJ1-1|TRBV28
CASSPPEGNTEAFF